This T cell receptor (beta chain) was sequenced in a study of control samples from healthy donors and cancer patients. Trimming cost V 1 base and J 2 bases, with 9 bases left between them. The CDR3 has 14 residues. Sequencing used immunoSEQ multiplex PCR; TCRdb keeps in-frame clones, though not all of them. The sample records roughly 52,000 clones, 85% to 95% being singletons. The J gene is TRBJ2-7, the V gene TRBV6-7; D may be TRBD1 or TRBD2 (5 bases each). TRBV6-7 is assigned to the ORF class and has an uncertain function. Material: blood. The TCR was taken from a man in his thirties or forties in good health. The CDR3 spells CASSYWDLPYEQYF. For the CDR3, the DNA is TGTGCCAGCAGTTACTGGGACCTACCCTACGAGCAGTACTTC.